Below, 30 T cell receptor beta chains from the same sample are listed, as sequenced in a study of spatial heterogeneity in lung cancer. Overall study findings and caveats: The study found that expanded intratumoral alpha and beta TCR counts tracked tumor mutation counts.

Specified time point: sample taken at primary tumor resection. One entry per CDR3 protein results from TCRdb running MiXCR on the 5' RACE reads. The sample lists 9,000 to 13,000 distinct CDR3 sequences; around 7.3% were seen once. Their antigen targets remain unknown. The source material was lung tumor tissue, sampled at surgery. These TCRs come from a male donor with early-stage non-small cell lung cancer.

V gene TRBV5-1 combines with J gene TRBJ2-3; 7 nucleotides agree with TRBD2. Germline lookup yields CDR1 SGHRS and CDR2 YFSETQ. CDR3 length: 15 amino acids. With 7 bases clipped from V and 2 bases from J, the junction kept 10 bases outside the gene matches. CDR3 sequence reads: CASGVTSRDTDTQYF. CDR3 DNA: TGCGCCAGCGGCGTGACTAGCAGAGACACAGATACGCAGTATTTT. Using reference TRBV5-1 and TRBJ2-3 for the parts outside the CDR3, the full variable domain is KAGVTQTPRYLIKTRGQQVTLSCSPISGHRSVSWYQQTPGQGLQFLFEYFSETQRNKGNFPGRFSGRQFSNSRSEMNVSTLELGDSALYLCASGVTSRDTDTQYFGPGTRLTVL.

The chain carries TRBV12-3 or TRBV12-4 and TRBJ2-1; the match to TRBD2 covers 7 bases. Germline trimming cut 2 bases from V and 9 bases from J; bases unmatched to any gene: 7. CDR3 length equals 14 residues. This CDR3 reads CASSLSAGGIEQFF. The DNA for the CDR3 is TGTGCCAGCAGTTTATCGGCCGGGGGGATTGAGCAGTTCTTC.

The chain is built from TRBV6-5 and TRBJ1-2; 8 bases line up with TRBD1. Germline lookup yields CDR1 MNHEY and CDR2 SVGAGI. Trimming removed 6 bases from V and 6 bases from J; junction bases left unmatched: 9. The CDR3 loop spans 14 amino acids. CDR3 DNA sequence: TGTGCCAGCAGGAGGACAGGGACCCACCATGGCTACACCTTC. Translated: CASRRTGTHHGYTF.

This clonotype is labeled medium-sized (0.01 to 0.1%). The genes are TRBV5-1 and TRBJ2-7; 8 nucleotides match TRBD1. CDR1 and CDR2 from the germline V gene are SGHRS and YFSETQ. The CDR3 sequence is 15 residues long. Trimming cost V 0 bases and J 4 bases; bases outside gene matches: 6. CDR3 DNA sequence: TGCGCCAGCAGCTTGGTTGTTCAGGGGGCTTACGAGCAGTACTTC. Protein sequence: CASSLVVQGAYEQYF. Using reference TRBV5-1 and TRBJ2-7 for the parts outside the CDR3, the full variable domain is KAGVTQTPRYLIKTRGQQVTLSCSPISGHRSVSWYQQTPGQGLQFLFEYFSETQRNKGNFPGRFSGRQFSNSRSEMNVSTLELGDSALYLCASSLVVQGAYEQYFGPGTRLTVT.

Ten or more counts support this clonotype. The V call is TRBV27, the J call TRBJ2-1; 7 positions match TRBD2. V shed 5 bases and J 2 bases; nucleotides not matched to a gene: 9. Germline lookup yields CDR1 MNHEY and CDR2 SMNVEV (reference sequence). The CDR3 has 16 residues. CDR3 loop: CASSPVGLVAYNEQFF. The CDR3, as DNA: TGTGCCAGCAGTCCAGTAGGACTAGTCGCCTACAATGAGCAGTTCTTC.

This clonotype was detected ten times or more. The chain uses TRBV6-1 and TRBJ2-2; maybe TRBD2 (5 bases). The CDR3 loop spans 14 amino acids. Trimming cost V 7 bases and J 4 bases, with 13 bases left between them. Germline CDR1 MNHNS, CDR2 SASEGT. The CDR3 DNA reads TGTGCCAGCACCTCCGAGCGGTCCACCGGGGAGCTGTTTTTT. Translation gives CASTSERSTGELFF.

V and J are TRBV29-1 and TRBJ2-1; D is tentatively TRBD1 or TRBD2 (6 bases each). The CDR3 has 11 amino acids. CDR1 and CDR2 from the germline V gene are SQVTM and ANQGSEA. V was pared by 4 bases and J by 8 bases, with 9 bases between. The CDR3 DNA reads TGCAGCGTTGGAGGGGGGCATGAGCAGTTCTTC. This translates into CSVGGGHEQFF.

This clonotype came up many times. The chain links TRBV7-9 to TRBJ2-4; no clear D gene. V lost 3 bases to trimming and J lost 0 bases, with 6 bases between them. This CDR3 contains 14 residues. The germline V gene encodes CDR1 SEHNR and CDR2 FQNEAQ (reference sequence). The CDR3 sequence: CASSLPLAKNIQYF. CDR3 nucleotides: TGTGCCAGCAGCTTGCCACTAGCCAAAAACATTCAGTACTTC.

The gene calls are TRBV29-1 and TRBJ2-4, with TRBD2 matching 8 bases. Germline CDR1 SQVTM, CDR2 ANQGSEA. The V and J ends lost 2 bases and 1 base, in that order; junction bases with no gene match: 4. The CDR3 runs 15 residues. The CDR3 protein is CSVESAGGAKNIQYF. The CDR3 nucleotides are TGCAGCGTTGAATCCGCGGGGGGTGCCAAAAACATTCAGTACTTC.

In its sample, this clonotype was seen a few times. This chain joins TRBV5-1 and TRBJ2-3; the D gene is possibly TRBD2 (6 bases). V lost 6 bases, J lost 2 bases, and 10 bases lay in between. This CDR3 region has 13 residues. Germline CDR1 reads SGHRS; CDR2 reads YFSETQ. CDR3 residues: CASTGGNTDTQYF. CDR3 in DNA: TGCGCCAGCACGGGCGGGAACACAGATACGCAGTATTTT.

This clonotype was found a few times. The CDR3: CASTPFSTGDLETQYF. The CDR3, as DNA: TGTGCCAGCACCCCATTCTCGACAGGGGACCTGGAGACCCAGTACTTC. The gene calls are TRBV7-9 and TRBJ2-5; TRBD1 matches 8 bases. V shed 7 bases, J shed 5 bases, and the junction held 15 bases outside the gene matches. The V gene's germline CDR1 is SEHNR and CDR2 FQNEAQ (reference sequence). The CDR3 is 16 amino acids.

CDR3 amino acids: CASRVGDNWEAFF. Here the CDR3 DNA reads TGTGCCAGCAGGGTGGGAGACAACTGGGAAGCTTTCTTT. The chain links TRBV11-2 to TRBJ1-1; D is ambiguous. Trimming pared 6 bases from V and 8 bases from J, leaving 16 bases between. Per the germline V gene, CDR1 is SGHAT and CDR2 is FQNNGV. CDR3 length: 13 amino acids.

This clonotype was counted between two and nine times. The chain uses TRBV28 and TRBJ2-3, with a possible D match to TRBD1 (6 bases). CDR3 size: 13 residues. The germline CDR1 and CDR2 sequences are MDHEN and SYDVKM. Deletions cut 4 bases from V and 11 bases from J, with 16 bases between. DNA of the CDR3: TGTGCCAGCAGTTCGCCCACAGGGAAGAGGCAGTATTTT. Its translation: CASSSPTGKRQYF. The whole variable domain, remainder taken from reference TRBV28 and TRBJ2-3, is DVKVTQSSRYLVKRTGEKVFLECVQDMDHENMFWYRQDPGLGLRLIYFSYDVKMKEKGDIPEGYSVSREKKERFSLILESASTNQTSMYLCASSSPTGKRQYFGPGTRLTVL.

This clonotype is labeled as medium-sized (0.01 to 0.1%). V gene TRBV6-1 combines with J gene TRBJ2-2; D might be TRBD1 or TRBD2, each matching 5 bases. This CDR3 is 14 amino acids long. Germline assignment: CDR1 MNHNS and CDR2 SASEGT. With 6 bases removed from V and 1 base from J, the gap between germline ends came to 9 bases. CDR3 protein: CASRADMNTGELFF. DNA of the CDR3: TGTGCCAGCAGAGCGGACATGAACACCGGGGAGCTGTTTTTT.

This chain joins TRBV5-1 and TRBJ2-7; 13 bases agree with TRBD2. This CDR3 comprises 16 residues. Germline CDR1 SGHRS, CDR2 YFSETQ. J gave up 6 bases and V 2 bases, and 8 bases lay outside the gene matches. Here the CDR3 reads CASSLTTGLAGSEQYF. As DNA, the CDR3 is TGCGCCAGCAGCTTAACGACGGGACTAGCGGGATCCGAGCAGTACTTC.

This clonotype was seen repeatedly, ten times or more. DNA of the CDR3: TGTGCCAGCAGTGAACGGCGGGCGCAAAATGAGCAGTTCTTC. It translates to CASSERRAQNEQFF. V usage is TRBV2 and J usage is TRBJ2-1, with D possibly TRBD2 on 5 matching bases. The V end lost 2 bases, the J end lost 7 bases, and 12 bases lay between the germline ends. This CDR3 region has 14 residues. Germline lookup yields CDR1 SNHLY and CDR2 FYNNEI.

This clonotype was recorded many times. V gene TRBV9 combines with J gene TRBJ2-2, with D perhaps matching TRBD1 (6 bases). The germline V gene encodes CDR1 SGDLS and CDR2 YYNGEE. Between the trimmed V and J ends, which lost 3 bases and 6 bases, there was a span of 12 bases. The CDR3 is made up of 14 amino acids. As DNA, the CDR3 is TGTGCCAGCAGCGGGACAGTCCAAGCCGGGGAGCTGTTTTTT. As protein: CASSGTVQAGELFF.

The table lists this clonotype with many counts. The chain carries TRBV20-1 and TRBJ2-2; D is perhaps TRBD1 (6 bases). V lost 5 bases to trimming and J lost 6 bases, with 22 bases between them. The germline gives CDR1 DFQATT, CDR2 SNEGSKA (reference sequence). This CDR3 region has 16 residues. In DNA, the CDR3 is TGCAGTGCTCCCCTCCGGGGTACAGGGTGGGCCGGGGAGCTGTTTTTT. Its protein is CSAPLRGTGWAGELFF.

The rearrangement links TRBV7-2 to TRBJ2-3; the match to TRBD1 covers 11 bases. V was clipped by 3 bases and J by 8 bases; unmatched bases: 7. The CDR3 runs to 15 residues. Germline values: CDR1 SGHTA, CDR2 FQGNSA. The CDR3 coding sequence is TGTGCCAGCAGCTTCGGCGGGACAGGGGGGAGTACGCAGTATTTT. This gives the protein CASSFGGTGGSTQYF.

This clonotype was detected ten times or more. The chain uses TRBV11-2 and TRBJ2-2; D gene unclear. Trimming removed 2 bases from V and 3 bases from J, with 7 bases in between. The germline V gene has CDR1 SGHAT and CDR2 FQNNGV. The CDR3 is 14 residues long. The chain's CDR3 is CASSLRADTGELFF. CDR3 sequence (DNA): TGTGCCAGCAGCTTACGGGCTGACACCGGGGAGCTGTTTTTT.

Ten or more counts support this clonotype. The chain joins TRBV11-2 to TRBJ1-1, with TRBD1 matching 11 bases. Losses at the gene ends were 2 bases for V and 1 base for J; bases not matched to a gene: 3. This CDR3 comprises 16 residues. The germline CDR1 and CDR2 sequences are SGHAT and FQNNGV. This CDR3 is CASSLRTGGANTEAFF. CDR3 coding DNA: TGTGCCAGCAGCTTAAGGACAGGGGGCGCGAACACTGAAGCTTTCTTT.

This clonotype has only a few counts. The DNA of the CDR3 is TGCAGCGTTGAAGGGGGACAGGGGGCAGATACGCAGTATTTT. It is translated as CSVEGGQGADTQYF. The V and J genes are TRBV29-1 and TRBJ2-3; 11 bases fit TRBD1. J was trimmed by 4 bases and V by 1 base; bases with no gene match: 1. CDR1 SQVTM and CDR2 ANQGSEA come from the germline V gene. The CDR3 length is 14 residues.

The J gene is TRBJ2-5, the V gene TRBV28, with TRBD1 matching over 9 bases. Germline V gene data show CDR1 as MDHEN and CDR2 as SYDVKM. The trim removed 5 bases at V and 5 bases at J, leaving 6 bases unmatched. CDR3 length: 14 amino acids. CDR3 sequence (DNA): TGTGCCAGCAGTGGGGGACAGGGAAGGGAGACCCAGTACTTC. This sequence encodes CASSGGQGRETQYF.

This clonotype was detected ten times or more. The chain carries TRBV12-3 or TRBV12-4 and TRBJ2-1; tentatively, D is TRBD1 or TRBD2 (5 bases each). V was pared by 4 bases and J by 4 bases, with 8 bases between. The CDR3 has 13 amino acids. This CDR3 reads CASSWGRYNEQFF. Here the CDR3 DNA reads TGTGCCAGCAGTTGGGGACGTTACAATGAGCAGTTCTTC.

Relative to its sample, this clonotype is medium-sized. The J gene is TRBJ2-5, the V gene TRBV6-2 or TRBV6-3; D is uncertain. Germline assignment: CDR1 MNHEY and CDR2 SVGEGT. Trimming stripped 3 bases from V and 5 bases from J, with 19 bases between. The CDR3 extends over 16 amino acids. The CDR3 coding sequence is TGTGCCAGCAGTTATACCTCTTTCGCTACAATTGAGACCCAGTACTTC. Translated, it gives CASSYTSFATIETQYF.

This clonotype was detected ten times or more. V is TRBV28 and J is TRBJ1-2; 8 bases are a match to TRBD1. The CDR3 length is 14 residues. V was clipped by 2 bases and J by 3 bases; unmatched bases: 2. The V gene's germline CDR1 is MDHEN and CDR2 SYDVKM. CDR3 DNA sequence: TGTGCCAGCAGTTTACAGGGGGCGTACTATGGCTACACCTTC. Encoded protein: CASSLQGAYYGYTF.

Within the sample, this clonotype is medium-sized. The chain combines TRBV19 with TRBJ2-2; D is unresolved. Looked up from germline, CDR1 is LNHDA and CDR2 is SQIVND (reference sequence). Trimming cost V 5 bases and J 7 bases, with 8 bases left between them. There are 12 residues in the CDR3. The CDR3 spells CASSPPGGELFF. Here the CDR3 DNA reads TGTGCCAGTAGTCCACCTGGCGGGGAGCTGTTTTTT.

This clonotype was seen a handful of times. The rearrangement uses TRBV5-1 and TRBJ2-3; 7 nucleotides agree with TRBD1. The junction had 10 bases not matched to a gene; V was cut back by 10 bases and J by 5 bases. The germline CDR1 and CDR2 sequences are SGHRS and YFSETQ. The CDR3 consists of 13 residues. The CDR3: CACRDSSKDTQYF. CDR3 nucleotide sequence: TGCGCCTGCCGGGACAGTTCTAAAGATACGCAGTATTTT.

This clonotype was seen a few times. This chain connects TRBV9 to TRBJ1-1; no firm D call. V was cut by 2 bases and J by 4 bases, with 12 bases left in between. Germline-derived CDR1 and CDR2 are SGDLS and YYNGEE. This CDR3 has 14 amino acids. CDR3 sequence (DNA): TGTGCCAGCAGCGTTGGGGTGGGGTTCACTGAAGCTTTCTTT. It codes for CASSVGVGFTEAFF.

This clonotype was observed at least ten times. The chain carries TRBV10-1 and TRBJ2-1; D is undetermined. This CDR3 has 12 residues. Trimming took off 3 bases at V and 11 bases at J, with 11 bases between the two ends. Germline assignment: CDR1 WNHNN and CDR2 SYGVQD (reference sequence). The CDR3 region is CASSDPWGKQFF. The DNA of the CDR3 is TGCGCCAGCAGTGACCCTTGGGGAAAGCAGTTCTTC.